The 29 T cell receptor beta chains below come from one sample, sequenced in a study of T-cell reconstitution after alpha-beta-depleted transplantation in children. As it was prepared, the TCRbeta library received unique molecular identifiers. MiXCR, applied by TCRdb to the PCR reads, yields one record per CDR3 protein. The sample records approximately 500,000 distinct CDR3 sequences, roughly a tenth being singletons. Here the sequenced sample was PBMCs, taken before TCRalphabeta/CD19-depleted stem cell transplant. These receptors were taken from a child aged 2-15 years with inherited bone marrow failure, due to receive a stem cell transplant.

The table lists this clonotype with many counts. The chain employs TRBV28 and TRBJ1-2; tentatively, D is TRBD1 (6 bases). V was trimmed by 3 bases and J by 3 bases, leaving 17 bases between them. CDR3 length: 16 amino acids. Germline CDR1 is MDHEN and CDR2 is SYDVKM. Here the CDR3 reads CASSFAGARAHYGYTF. DNA of the CDR3: TGTGCCAGCAGTTTTGCAGGGGCCAGGGCACACTATGGCTACACCTTC.

This clonotype was found many times. J is TRBJ2-1 and V is TRBV12-3 or TRBV12-4; a weak D match, TRBD2 (6 bases). Between the trimmed V and J ends, which lost 2 bases and 4 bases, there was a span of 12 bases. The CDR3 contains 15 residues. The CDR3 region is CASSLRLAQYNEQFF. The CDR3 region has the DNA TGTGCCAGCAGTTTACGGCTAGCGCAATACAATGAGCAGTTCTTC.

This clonotype was detected many times. V usage is TRBV6-1 and J usage is TRBJ2-5; TRBD1 matches 9 bases. The germline gives CDR1 MNHNS, CDR2 SASEGT. This CDR3 has 16 amino acids. J gave up 4 bases and V 6 bases, and 12 bases lay outside the gene matches. CDR3 region: CASSPATGTGIETQYF. The CDR3 DNA is TGTGCCAGCAGCCCCGCGACCGGGACAGGGATAGAGACCCAGTACTTC.

This clonotype was recorded many times. This chain uses TRBV15 with TRBJ2-2; 10 nucleotides line up with TRBD2. This CDR3 region has 19 residues. V trimming: 1 base; J trimming: 2 bases; junction bases outside the gene matches: 10. Germline V lookup: CDR1 LNHNV, CDR2 YYDKDF (reference sequence). The CDR3 protein is CATSRGASLAGANTGELFF. DNA for the CDR3: TGTGCCACCAGCAGAGGGGCGAGCCTAGCGGGAGCAAACACCGGGGAGCTGTTTTTT.

The table lists this clonotype with many counts. CDR3 protein: CASHSSELAGVGNEQFF. Here the CDR3 DNA reads TGTGCCAGCCATTCTTCGGAGCTAGCGGGAGTAGGAAATGAGCAGTTCTTC. This chain links TRBV9 with TRBJ2-1; TRBD2 matches at 10 bases. CDR3 length equals 17 residues. Germline V gene sequence: CDR1 SGDLS, CDR2 YYNGEE. Trimming at V came to 7 bases and at J to 7 bases, leaving 17 bases not matched to a gene.

This clonotype was detected ten times or more. V gene TRBV6-2 or TRBV6-3 combines with J gene TRBJ1-1; no reliable D call. V gave up 5 bases and J gave up 7 bases, with 5 bases separating them. Germline V lookup: CDR1 MNHEY, CDR2 SVGEGT. The length of the CDR3 is 10 residues. The CDR3 nucleotides are TGTGCCAGCAGTGGACTTGAAGCTTTCTTT. Amino acids: CASSGLEAFF.

This clonotype was observed at least ten times. The rearrangement links TRBV7-9 to TRBJ1-2; a possible D gene is TRBD1 (6 bases). Trimming cost V 2 bases and J 6 bases, with 16 bases left between them. The CDR3 runs to 15 residues. Germline V gives CDR1 SEHNR, CDR2 FQNEAQ (reference sequence). CDR3 residues: CASSLTLQGLHGYTF. Written as DNA, the CDR3 is TGTGCCAGCAGCTTAACTTTACAGGGCCTCCATGGCTACACCTTC.

This clonotype showed up many times. The chain couples TRBV9 to TRBJ2-1; a weak D match, TRBD2 (5 bases). Germline loops: CDR1 SGDLS, CDR2 YYNGEE. Trimming removed 7 bases at V and 3 bases at J, with 8 bases between. The CDR3 loop spans 12 amino acids. The CDR3 sequence is CASGAVYNEQFF. The CDR3 bases are TGTGCCAGCGGAGCGGTCTACAATGAGCAGTTCTTC.

Many counts were recorded for this clonotype. The J gene is TRBJ1-2, the V gene TRBV20-1; 7 bases are a match to TRBD1. With 0 bases clipped from V and 4 bases from J, the junction kept 8 bases outside the gene matches. The CDR3 loop spans 15 amino acids. Germline V gene sequence: CDR1 DFQATT, CDR2 SNEGSKA (reference sequence). CDR3 loop: CSARESDRESYGYTF. CDR3 coding DNA: TGCAGTGCTAGAGAGTCAGACAGGGAAAGCTATGGCTACACCTTC.

This clonotype was picked up many times. The chain links TRBV29-1 to TRBJ2-3; 7 bases fit TRBD1. CDR1 and CDR2 from the germline V gene are SQVTM and ANQGSEA. CDR3 length equals 12 residues. J was trimmed by 3 bases and V by 4 bases; bases with no gene match: 1. CDR3 in amino acids: CSVGQGTDTQYF. The CDR3 DNA reads TGCAGCGTTGGACAGGGAACAGATACGCAGTATTTT.

At least ten counts were recorded for this clonotype. This chain connects TRBV6-1 to TRBJ2-1, with D possibly called TRBD1 or TRBD2 (5 bases each). Trimming cost V 10 bases and J 5 bases, with 12 bases left between them. The CDR3 has 12 residues. Per the germline V gene, CDR1 is MNHNS and CDR2 is SASEGT. The CDR3 is CATGTRDNEQFF. The CDR3 DNA reads as TGTGCCACAGGGACCAGGGACAATGAGCAGTTCTTC.

This clonotype was found many times. This rearrangement joins TRBV7-2 to TRBJ2-1, with D unresolved. CDR1 and CDR2 (germline): SGHTA, FQGNSA. The CDR3 sequence is 12 residues long. V lost 11 bases and J lost 4, with 12 bases in between. The CDR3 nucleotides read TGTGCCCTCTCTACGGCTTACAATGAGCAGTTCTTC. It encodes CALSTAYNEQFF.

V is TRBV11-2 and J is TRBJ2-1; D is ambiguous. CDR1 is SGHAT, CDR2 FQNNGV, per germline. The CDR3 contains 14 residues. V was shortened by 1 base and J by 5 bases, with 9 bases between the two germline ends. The chain's CDR3 is CASSLGSTNNEQFF. The CDR3 nucleotides are TGTGCCAGCAGCTTAGGCTCCACCAACAATGAGCAGTTCTTC.

This clonotype was seen repeatedly, ten times or more. J is TRBJ2-2 and V is TRBV24-1; TRBD1 or TRBD2 may be the D gene (5 bases each). CDR1 and CDR2 (germline): KGHDR, SFDVKD. V was shortened by 7 bases and J by 6 bases, with 17 bases between the two germline ends. This CDR3 contains 15 residues. CDR3 sequence: CATSARDRSPGELFF. Written as DNA, the CDR3 is TGTGCCACCAGCGCAAGGGACCGCAGCCCCGGGGAGCTGTTTTTT.

Points on this clonotype: It may be a read error: a sequence one base away is much more abundant. The V and J genes are TRBV5-1 and TRBJ1-1, with a weak D call TRBD1 (5 bases). Trimming removed 5 bases at V and 1 base at J, with 15 bases between. The CDR3 length is 15 residues. CDR1 and CDR2 (germline): SGHRS, YFSETQ. This CDR3 is CASRLKGWGNTEAFF. CDR3 DNA: TGCGCCAGCAGGTTAAAGGGGTGGGGGAACACTGAAGCTTTCTTT.

On this clonotype itself: This may arise from a read error, as a much more abundant clone is one base away. The chain recombines TRBV30 with TRBJ2-7; no clear D. The CDR3 totals 12 residues. V dropped 3 bases and J dropped 3 bases, with 9 bases sitting between them. Germline values: CDR1 GTSNPN, CDR2 SVGIG (reference sequence). This CDR3 reads CAWSATFYEQYF. The CDR3 nucleotides read TGTGCCTGGAGCGCAACCTTCTACGAGCAGTACTTC. Combining the CDR3 with reference TRBV30 and TRBJ2-7 gives the whole variable domain SQTIHQWPATLVQPVGSPLSLECTVEGTSNPNLYWYRQAAGRGLQLLFYSVGIGQISSEVPQNLSASRPQDRQFILSSKKLLLSDSGFYLCAWSATFYEQYFGPGTRLTVT.

This clonotype was detected many times. The chain couples TRBV27 to TRBJ2-7; D is possibly TRBD2 (6 bases). Per germline, CDR1 MNHEY and CDR2 SMNVEV (reference sequence). This CDR3 spans 14 amino acids. Trimming stripped 3 bases from V and 2 bases from J, with 11 bases between. The CDR3 region is CASSLGLTPYEQYF. CDR3 DNA: TGTGCCAGCAGTTTGGGACTGACTCCCTACGAGCAGTACTTC.

This clonotype showed up many times. The V call is TRBV4-3, the J call TRBJ2-7; D may be TRBD1 or TRBD2 (5 bases each). V lost 0 bases to trimming and J lost 4 bases, with 10 bases between them. Germline-derived CDR1 and CDR2 are LGHNA and YSLEER. The CDR3 is 14 residues long. The CDR3 is CASSQDTGLYEQYF. The CDR3 coding sequence is TGCGCCAGCAGCCAAGATACAGGACTTTACGAGCAGTACTTC.

This clonotype was detected many times. The chain has TRBV12-3 or TRBV12-4 and TRBJ2-3, with 10 bases aligning to TRBD2. CDR3 length: 20 amino acids. J gave up 4 bases and V 3 bases, and 19 bases lay outside the gene matches. CDR3 sequence (DNA): TGTGCCAGCAGTTTCCACTACCCGGCTAGCGGGAGCCCCGGGGCAGATACGCAGTATTTT. Protein product: CASSFHYPASGSPGADTQYF.

With regard to this clonotype: With a much larger clone just one base away, this may be a read error. The rearrangement uses TRBV27 and TRBJ1-1; unclear D gene. The ends were cut back, 6 bases at V and 3 bases at J, with 23 bases in the middle. The germline gives CDR1 MNHEY, CDR2 SMNVEV (reference sequence). This CDR3 contains 17 residues. Here the CDR3 DNA reads TGTGCCAGCAGGCTGTTCTGGAAGGGTGCCAACTACACTGAAGCTTTCTTT. As protein: CASRLFWKGANYTEAFF.

There are many counts of this clonotype. The chain joins TRBV7-8 to TRBJ1-2, with 8 bases that match TRBD1. CDR1 is SGHVS, CDR2 FQNEAQ, per germline. This CDR3 contains 14 residues. V lost 4 bases and J lost 7; bases outside the gene matches: 8. CDR3 sequence: CASSSRDRWGGYTF. CDR3 nucleotide sequence: TGTGCCAGCAGCTCGAGGGACAGGTGGGGTGGCTACACCTTC.

The rearrangement joins TRBV15 to TRBJ2-1; TRBD2 matches at 10 bases. The CDR3 spans 17 residues. The germline gives CDR1 LNHNV, CDR2 YYDKDF (reference sequence). V lost 5 bases, J lost 10 bases, and 17 bases stayed unmatched. The chain's CDR3 is CATSLKSRASGREEQFF. CDR3 coding DNA: TGTGCCACCAGCCTCAAAAGCCGGGCTAGCGGGAGAGAGGAGCAGTTCTTC.

This clonotype was observed a handful of times. The chain recombines TRBV28 with TRBJ2-7, with 8 positions matching TRBD2. Germline loops: CDR1 MDHEN, CDR2 SYDVKM. The CDR3 sequence is 16 residues long. Losses at the gene ends were 4 bases for V and 1 base for J; bases not matched to a gene: 9. The CDR3 coding sequence is TGTGCCAGCAGTTCCCCACTACGGGAGGGTTCCTACGAGCAGTACTTC. Its translation: CASSSPLREGSYEQYF.

J is TRBJ2-7 and V is TRBV7-8; the D gene is possibly TRBD2 (5 bases). This CDR3 spans 18 amino acids. V was shortened by 2 bases and J by 0 bases, with 20 bases between the two germline ends. CDR1 is SGHVS and CDR2 is FQNEAQ in the germline V gene. The CDR3 nucleotides read TGTGCCAGCAGCTTATTCACACTAGAAACCATTAGCTCCTACGAGCAGTACTTC. Translation: CASSLFTLETISSYEQYF.

At least ten counts were recorded for this clonotype. V usage is TRBV11-2 and J usage is TRBJ1-2; 7 bases fit TRBD1. The ends lost 11 bases at V and 3 bases at J; junction bases unmatched: 9. The CDR3 sequence is 13 residues long. Per germline, CDR1 SGHAT and CDR2 FQNNGV. DNA of the CDR3: TGTGCCGGAACCAGGGGGTTGGACTATGGCTACACCTTC. Translating gives CAGTRGLDYGYTF. The full variable domain, rest sourced from reference TRBV11-2 and TRBJ1-2, is EAGVAQSPRYKIIEKRQSVAFWCNPISGHATLYWYQQILGQGPKLLIQFQNNGVVDDSQLPKDRFSAERLKGVDSTLKIQPAKLEDSAVYLCAGTRGLDYGYTFGSGTRLTVV.

There are many counts of this clonotype. The V gene is TRBV12-3 or TRBV12-4, the J gene TRBJ1-2, with D unresolved. Trimming left V 4 bases short and J 4 bases short, with 7 bases between. The CDR3 length is 12 residues. The CDR3 loop is CASSSEGYGYTF. The CDR3 DNA follows: TGTGCCAGCAGTTCGGAGGGCTATGGCTACACCTTC.

This clonotype occurred many times. The V and J genes are TRBV5-1 and TRBJ1-2; no clear D gene. The CDR3 length is 17 residues. CDR1 and CDR2 (germline): SGHRS, YFSETQ. Trimming took off 0 bases at V and 5 bases at J, with 20 bases between the two ends. The CDR3 region has the DNA TGCGCCAGCAGCTTGGACTCAATTGCCCGGGAGGAGTATGGCTACACCTTC. Its translation is CASSLDSIAREEYGYTF.

This clonotype showed up many times. The CDR3 nucleotides are TGTGCCAGCAGTTCGGAGGGCGCCTACAATGAGCAGTTCTTC. This translates into CASSSEGAYNEQFF. The rearrangement links TRBV12-3 or TRBV12-4 to TRBJ2-1; tentative D call: TRBD2 (6 bases). Trimming took 4 bases from V and 2 from J, leaving 9 bases between them. The CDR3 is made up of 14 amino acids.

This clonotype occurred many times. The V and J genes are TRBV7-2 and TRBJ2-1; a possible D gene is TRBD2 (6 bases). Trimming left V 2 bases short and J 9 bases short, with 8 bases between. Per the germline V gene, CDR1 is SGHTA and CDR2 is FQGNSA. This CDR3 spans 12 amino acids. CDR3 region: CASSLWRGEQFF. CDR3 sequence (DNA): TGTGCCAGCAGCTTATGGAGGGGTGAGCAGTTCTTC.